The rows below give T cell receptor beta chains drawn from one sample of a study of CD8 T cells in acute hepatitis C reinfection. Data came from immunoSEQ multiplex PCR; TCRdb stores just in-frame clones and leaves some out. This table holds about 38,000 clones, around 87% found once. The material sequenced was naive CD8+ T cells from PBMCs. The receptors originated from a man aged 25-40 years with chronic hepatitis C. The CDR3 runs from the conserved cysteine through the conserved F or W. A D gene is named only where the DNA matches it firmly. Some rows have no size entry. The others give once, few or many, or a class for an expanded clone.

clone size | J gene | V gene | D gene | CDR3 DNA | CDR3 protein
NA | TRBJ2-1 | TRBV5-4 | NA | TGTGCCAGCAGCTCGGGACCCGGAGCCTACAATGAGCAGTTCTTC | CASSSGPGAYNEQFF
NA | TRBJ2-3 | TRBV27 | TRBD2 | TGTGCCAGCTTACCACTGCCGGGGGGGGACCCACGGGGCGATACGCAGTATTTT | CASLPLPGGDPRGDTQYF
NA | TRBJ1-2 | TRBV7-9 | NA | TGTGCCAGCAGCTCCAAACAGGGTCTCGCGGCTATTCGGGGCTACACCTTC | CASSSKQGLAAIRGYTF
NA | TRBJ2-7 | TRBV29-1 | NA | TGCAGCGTTTTCGAGGGGATCTTAGACGAGCAGTACTTC | CSVFEGILDEQYF
NA | TRBJ1-5 | TRBV19 | NA | TGTGCCAGTAGCTTCCAAGGAAACAATCAGCCCCAGCATTTT | CASSFQGNNQPQHF
once | TRBJ2-5 | TRBV5-1 | TRBD2 | TGCGCCAGCAGCGCGGGGGGGACCCAGTACTTC | CASSAGGTQYF
NA | TRBJ2-2 | TRBV5-4 | NA | TGTGCCAGCAGCTTGTCCGGGAAGGGTGTAACCGGGGAGCTGTTTTTT | CASSLSGKGVTGELFF
NA | TRBJ1-1 | TRBV19 | NA | TGTGCCAGTAGTATCAGGGCGGGAGACACTGAAGCTTTCTTT | CASSIRAGDTEAFF
NA | TRBJ2-1 | TRBV4-1 | NA | TGCGCCAGCAGCCAAGAAGGGGACAATGAGCAGTTCTTC | CASSQEGDNEQFF
NA | TRBJ2-3 | TRBV9 | NA | TGTGCCAGCAGCAGTGTCGCTAGCACAGATACGCAGTATTTT | CASSSVASTDTQYF
NA | TRBJ1-3 | TRBV30 | NA | TGTGCCTGGAGTGACTCTGGAAACACCATATATTTT | CAWSDSGNTIYF
NA | TRBJ2-7 | TRBV11-2 | NA | TGTGCCAGCAGCCTAGGAGGTGACTACGAGCAGTACTTC | CASSLGGDYEQYF
NA | TRBJ2-5 | TRBV27 | TRBD2 | TGTGCCAGCAGTTGGAGCGGGGGCCAAGAGACCCAGTACTTC | CASSWSGGQETQYF
NA | TRBJ2-7 | TRBV6-1 | TRBD2 | TGTGCCAGCAGCGACGGGGGGAACTACGAGCAGTACTTC | CASSDGGNYEQYF
NA | TRBJ1-2 | TRBV19 | NA | TGTGCCAGTAGTGCAGGGCCGATCATCCTAGTCTATGGCTACACCTTC | CASSAGPIILVYGYTF
NA | TRBJ2-7 | TRBV19 | NA | TGTGCCAGCGGGGCCGGGGCGAGTGAGCAGTACTTC | CASGAGASEQYF
NA | TRBJ2-3 | TRBV5-1 | NA | TGCGCCAGCAGCTTGGCCGGCAGACACACAGATACGCAGTATTTT | CASSLAGRHTDTQYF
NA | TRBJ1-2 | TRBV14 | NA | TGTGCCAGCAGCCAAGATGTTTCTCTCTATGGCTACACCTTC | CASSQDVSLYGYTF
NA | TRBJ2-3 | TRBV7-2 | NA | TGTGCCAGCAGCCGAGGGTTGGGTGCGGATACGCAGTATTTT | CASSRGLGADTQYF
once | TRBJ1-1 | TRBV6-5 | NA | TGTGCCAGCCGCCCCCCGACCATCATGGACACTGAAGCTTTCTTT | CASRPPTIMDTEAFF
NA | TRBJ2-1 | TRBV7-9 | NA | TGTGCCAGCAGCTTAGGAGCGGGCGCCTACAATGAGCAGTTCTTC | CASSLGAGAYNEQFF
NA | TRBJ1-4 | TRBV19 | NA | TGTGCCAGTAGTATAGCCAACGGGCAGGGCTGGGAAAAACTGTTTTTT | CASSIANGQGWEKLFF
NA | TRBJ1-2 | TRBV19 | NA | TGTGCCAGTAGTATTCAGGACAGCGACAACTATGGCTACACCTTC | CASSIQDSDNYGYTF